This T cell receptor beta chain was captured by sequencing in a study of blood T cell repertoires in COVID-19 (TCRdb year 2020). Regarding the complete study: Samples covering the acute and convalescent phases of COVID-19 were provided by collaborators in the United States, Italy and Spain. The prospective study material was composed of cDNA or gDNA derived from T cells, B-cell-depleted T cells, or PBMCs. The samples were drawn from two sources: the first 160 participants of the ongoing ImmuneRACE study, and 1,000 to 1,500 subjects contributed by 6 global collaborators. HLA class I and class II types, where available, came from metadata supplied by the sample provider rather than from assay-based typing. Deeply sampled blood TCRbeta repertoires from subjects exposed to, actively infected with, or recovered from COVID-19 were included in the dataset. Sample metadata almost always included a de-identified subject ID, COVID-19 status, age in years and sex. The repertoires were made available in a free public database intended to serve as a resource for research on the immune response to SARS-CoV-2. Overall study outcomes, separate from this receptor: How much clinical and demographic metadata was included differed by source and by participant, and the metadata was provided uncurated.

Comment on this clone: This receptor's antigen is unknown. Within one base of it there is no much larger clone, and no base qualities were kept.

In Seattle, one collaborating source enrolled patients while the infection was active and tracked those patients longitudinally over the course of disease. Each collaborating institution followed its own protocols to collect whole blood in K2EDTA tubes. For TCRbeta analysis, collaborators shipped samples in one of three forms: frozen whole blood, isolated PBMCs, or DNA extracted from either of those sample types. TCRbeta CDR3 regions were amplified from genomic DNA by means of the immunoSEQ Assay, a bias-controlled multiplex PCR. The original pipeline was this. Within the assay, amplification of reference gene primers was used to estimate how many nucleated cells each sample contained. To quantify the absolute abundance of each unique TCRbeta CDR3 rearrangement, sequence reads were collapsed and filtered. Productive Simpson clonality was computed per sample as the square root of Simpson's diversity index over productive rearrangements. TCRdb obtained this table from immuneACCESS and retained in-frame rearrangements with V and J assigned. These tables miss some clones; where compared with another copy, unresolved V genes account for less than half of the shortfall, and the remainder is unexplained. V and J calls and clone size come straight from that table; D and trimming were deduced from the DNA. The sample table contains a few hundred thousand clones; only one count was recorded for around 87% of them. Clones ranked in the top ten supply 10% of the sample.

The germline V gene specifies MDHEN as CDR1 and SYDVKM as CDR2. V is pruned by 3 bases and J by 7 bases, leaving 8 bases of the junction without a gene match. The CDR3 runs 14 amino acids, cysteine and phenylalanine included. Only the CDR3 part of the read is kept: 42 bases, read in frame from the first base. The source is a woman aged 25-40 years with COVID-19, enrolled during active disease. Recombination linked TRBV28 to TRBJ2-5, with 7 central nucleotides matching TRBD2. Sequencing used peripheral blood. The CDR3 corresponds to CASSFPPSGGTQYF. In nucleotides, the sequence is TGTGCCAGCAGTTTCCCTCCATCGGGAGGGACCCAGTACTTC.